Each of the 2 T cell receptor beta chains below was sequenced from the same sample in a study of OX40 agonist ivuxolimab in advanced cancers. Sequencing used immunoSEQ multiplex PCR; TCRdb keeps in-frame clones, though not all of them. The sample holds around 67,000 clones, approximately 90% seen once. Sequencing used CD4+ or CD8+ T cells sorted from blood, obtained in a trial of the OX40 agonist ivuxolimab. These receptors all come from an adult with an advanced solid tumor such as melanoma, head and neck, liver or kidney cancer.

The V and J genes are TRBV6-5 and TRBJ1-1; D unclear. Germline assignment: CDR1 MNHEY and CDR2 SVGAGI. The CDR3 extends over 13 amino acids. V lost 7 bases and J lost 9, with 18 bases in between. CDR3: CASIPGEGRKAFF. The CDR3, as DNA: TGTGCCAGCATTCCCGGGGAGGGCAGGAAAGCTTTCTTT.

The count of this clone is one. The chain has TRBV11-2 and TRBJ2-7, with 8 bases matching TRBD2. The CDR3 is 16 residues long. After removal of 4 bases from V and 5 bases from J, the junction contained 13 bases not matched to a gene. Germline V gene data show CDR1 as SGHAT and CDR2 as FQNNGV. For the CDR3, the DNA is TGTGCCAGCAGCTCCCTAAAAGGCGGGAGGTCGAACGAGCAGTACTTC. This sequence encodes CASSSLKGGRSNEQYF.